What follows describes a single TCR beta chain. Its antigen specificity is not known. Within one base of it there is no much larger clone, and no base qualities were kept. The source of the sample is a study of beta chain features in type 1 diabetes listed by TCRdb under 2018. At the level of the whole study: Mean age, gender distribution, total cell number and subset yield were not different between patients and healthy donors. Regulatory and stem cell-like memory subsets were isolated from only 8 patients and about eight healthy donors, whereas naive and central memory subsets came from all 30 or so donors. The study compared the TCRB repertoires of sorted circulating CD4+ T cell subsets in recently diagnosed type 1 diabetes patients with those in matched healthy donors. A total of under 120,000,000 sorted cells were examined across all samples, and RNA yield correlated strongly with the number of cells per subset. Summary of the overall study and its limitations: A moderate but significant shortening of TCRB CDR3 length was observed in type 1 diabetes patients in all four CD4+ subsets. Sequencing cDNA rather than genomic DNA could over-represent highly expressing activated cells, although activation and CD3 levels did not differ between groups. At VDJ recombination sites, type 1 diabetes patients had fewer insertions and more deleted nucleotides, which implies abnormalities in thymic rearrangement. Shorter templates might have been favored by PCR, but patient and control samples were amplified and corrected together, so both groups would have been affected equally by any skew. Naive, central memory and regulatory TCRB repertoires appeared to be more similar among patients than among healthy donors. HLA sub-analyses involved small numbers of individuals, so any influence of HLA type on TCRB rearrangement remained unresolved.

CDR1 is given as MNHNS and CDR2 as SASEGT, both from the germline V gene. The CDR3 spans 16 residues, from the cysteine through the phenylalanine. CDR3 DNA is the only sequence kept; it has 48 bases, read in frame from the first base. Trimming accounts for 4 bases at V and 2 bases at J, while the number of junction bases matched to no gene is 8. The High Capacity cDNA Reverse Transcription Kit was used to reverse transcribe all of the isolated RNA, meaning that expressed TCRB transcripts were what got sequenced. Deep immunoSEQ sequencing was applied to naive, central memory and regulatory T cell samples, giving an average of about 3.6 million total reads per sample. After sorted cells were lysed in RLT buffer, RNA was extracted with DNase-treated RNeasy Micro or Mini kits, with the choice depending on cell number. To prevent cross-contamination, every cell subset was processed on its own, while patient and healthy donor samples were processed together. The immunoSEQ multiplex PCR was used to amplify TCRB sequences from cDNA, yielding 87-bp fragments that span the CDR3 region. The amplicons were sequenced using the Illumina HiSeq platform. For the original study's pipeline: PCR bias was corrected computationally using synthetic template baselines, and reads within Hamming distance 2 were collapsed, with unmergeable singletons discarded. Reads were aligned to IMGT to assign V, D and J genes, CDR3 length, and insertions or deletions at six rearrangement sites. Within each subset, clonotype counts were normalized to sorted cell number, and only after that were true diversity and Gini coefficients computed with the tcR R package. Repertoire sharing was quantified using the overlap coefficient calculated on TCRB nucleotide sequences. As a proxy for the pre-selection repertoire, out-of-frame TCRB sequences from naive cells were analyzed. In its TCRdb copy, this immuneACCESS table keeps in-frame sequences only and misses some clones. Where compared with another copy, unresolved V genes explain less than half of these, and the others have no known cause. The V and J calls and the clone size are those of that table, but D and trimming were determined from the DNA. The sample table records roughly 230,000 clones; approximately 10% of these occur just once. 0.017% of the sample goes to the ten largest clones.

From each donor, a single peripheral blood sample of roughly 0.11 L on average was drawn into heparinised tubes. Using a panel that included CD45RO, CCR7, CD25, CD127, CD95 and CD27, naive, central memory, regulatory and stem cell-like memory CD4+ T cells were sorted on a BD FACSAria II. All sorted populations exceeded 95% purity. PBMCs were isolated immediately by Lymphoprep density gradient centrifugation and stained directly without culture. Samples were stained and sorted in pairs, with one healthy donor and one patient per experiment, so that batch effects were minimized. The clonotype comes from a man aged 30-40 years with type 1 diabetes. The chain couples TRBV6-1 to TRBJ2-1; TRBD1 agrees with 7 junctional bases. Sequencing was carried out using naive CD4+ T cells from blood. What this sample's cell subset or site label stands for: true naive CD4+ T cells. Read as DNA, the sequence is TGTGCCAGCAGTGCCTACCGGGACAGAGCCTACAATGAGCAGTTCTTC. Its translation reads: CASSAYRDRAYNEQFF.